The rows below give T cell receptor beta chains drawn from one sample of a study of cytomegalovirus exposure and HLA in healthy donors. Method: immunoSEQ multiplex PCR; TCRdb's copy keeps in-frame clones and lacks some. The sample shows about 130,000 clones, around four fifths of them seen only once. Sequenced input: PBMCs. The receptors were gathered from a man between 35 and 55 years old in good health and CMV-seronegative. The CDR3 runs from the conserved cysteine through the conserved F or W. Fields, in order: D gene, V gene, J gene, CDR3 protein. The D gene is left open where the match is weak.

>TRBD2|TRBV7-6|TRBJ2-3
CASSLGWEGGRNTDTQYF
>NA|TRBV7-8|TRBJ2-5
CASSYVSETQYF
>NA|TRBV5-6|TRBJ2-7
CASSLFFPYEQYF
>TRBD2|TRBV4-1|TRBJ2-7
CASSQDWGGTYEQYF
>NA|TRBV7-2|TRBJ1-1
CASSLVGFRTDNTEAFF
>NA|TRBV4-3|TRBJ2-5
CASSQAPRETQYF
>NA|TRBV29-1|TRBJ1-2
CSVGERTDGYTF
>TRBD1|TRBV2|TRBJ2-7
CASSPPPGQGFYEQYF
>TRBD1|TRBV5-1|TRBJ2-5
CASSPDRASGETQYF
>NA|TRBV11-1|TRBJ2-7
CASRQAGEQYF
>NA|TRBV4-3|TRBJ1-1
CASSQEYSLNTEAFF
>NA|TRBV2|TRBJ1-2
CASSEARAVYGYTF
>NA|TRBV19|TRBJ1-3
CASSHWRTASGNTIYF
>TRBD1|TRBV4-3|TRBJ2-1
CASSPGPPGQAGEQFF
>TRBD1|TRBV4-1|TRBJ1-1
CASSQARTGVNTEAFF
>NA|TRBV2|TRBJ2-7
CASKWAGGSYEQYF
>NA|TRBV27|TRBJ2-7
CASSRDSWYEQYF
>TRBD2|TRBV5-4|TRBJ2-1
CASSFVTSGLEEQFF
>NA|TRBV2|TRBJ2-1
CASSEGPSLPYNEQFF
>TRBD1|TRBV28|TRBJ2-2
CASSLGQYTGELFF
>TRBD1|TRBV18|TRBJ1-2
CASSWTGNGYGYTF
>NA|TRBV11-2|TRBJ1-1
CASSSTPPGNAEAFF
>NA|TRBV2|TRBJ1-1
CASRRGLETIMNTEAFF
>NA|TRBV5-1|TRBJ1-5
CASSLGDTNQPQHF
>NA|TRBV11-2|TRBJ2-2
CASSWWEPPWELFF
>TRBD2|TRBV28|TRBJ2-7
CASSLAGVYEQYF
>NA|TRBV19|TRBJ1-1
CASNRDIGGSTEAFF
>NA|TRBV27|TRBJ1-5
CASSVPRDSNQPQHF
>TRBD2|TRBV6-6|TRBJ2-3
CAIGTSANTDTQYF
>TRBD1|TRBV10-3|TRBJ2-3
CAIRQGAVTDTQYF
>TRBD1|TRBV28|NA
CASSGPGGLSEQYF
>TRBD2|TRBV5-1|TRBJ2-3
CASSPSGGQGDTQYF
>NA|TRBV27|TRBJ2-1
CASSLSYSSYNEQFF
>NA|TRBV5-5|TRBJ1-6
CASSVLAGIRNSPLHF
>TRBD1|TRBV7-9|TRBJ2-1
CASSTTGAQSNEQFF
>TRBD1|TRBV11-2|TRBJ2-7
CASTQGTGEAYEQYF
>NA|TRBV7-6|TRBJ2-7
CASSPKGTYEQYF
>NA|TRBV28|TRBJ1-5
CASRRDQPQHF
>NA|TRBV9|TRBJ1-4
CATGSGSANEKLFF
>TRBD1|TRBV2|TRBJ2-6
CASVDRAGANVLTF
>NA|TRBV5-4|TRBJ2-6
CASSLVSGGANVLTF
>NA|TRBV7-3|TRBJ1-2
CASSSNRDYGYTF
>NA|TRBV19|TRBJ1-1
CASSIGRGEAFF
>NA|TRBV6-6|TRBJ1-3
CASSFLTASGNTIYF
>NA|TRBV9|TRBJ2-2
CASTRLVNTGELFF
>TRBD1|TRBV5-5|TRBJ1-2
CASSESTGENYGYTF
>NA|TRBV27|TRBJ2-1
CASSSRLGDNEQFF
>NA|TRBV27|TRBJ2-1
CASSSPDYLNEQFF
>TRBD1|TRBV9|TRBJ1-1
CASSADRGRDTEAFF
>TRBD1|TRBV4-2|TRBJ1-1
CASSRGTGANTEAFF
>TRBD1|TRBV28|TRBJ2-5
CASSLQGAQETQYF